The table lists the clone carrying this T cell receptor beta chain with a count of one. Sequencing was performed with immunoSEQ multiplex PCR; in TCRdb, only in-frame clones are kept and a portion is missing. The sample shows around 46,000 clones, roughly 90% of them seen only once. The V gene end was trimmed by 3 bases and the J gene end by 3 bases; junction bases not matched to a gene: 9. The CDR3 sequence is 16 residues long. CDR1 and CDR2 (germline): SGDLS, YYNGEE. The data belong to a study of OX40 agonist ivuxolimab in advanced cancers. The TCR originated in an adult with an advanced solid tumor such as melanoma, head and neck, liver or kidney cancer. The J gene is TRBJ2-3, the V gene TRBV9, with TRBD2 matching over 8 bases. This sample comprised CD4+ or CD8+ T cells sorted from blood, obtained in a trial of the OX40 agonist ivuxolimab. The CDR3 loop is CASSGPSGSRTDTQYF. CDR3 DNA: TGTGCCAGCAGCGGTCCCAGCGGGAGCAGGACAGATACGCAGTATTTT.